This entry lists 2 T cell receptor beta chains sequenced from one sample in a study of blood T cell repertoires in COVID-19. Sequencing was performed with immunoSEQ multiplex PCR; in TCRdb, only in-frame clones are kept and a portion is missing. The sample consists of some 120,000 clones, more than 90% of them appearing once. The sequenced material came from peripheral blood. The receptors here all came from a man in his fifties or sixties with COVID-19, enrolled during active disease.

This clone was found once. The V gene is TRBV27, the J gene TRBJ2-7, with 13 bases matching TRBD2. The CDR3 extends over 15 amino acids. In germline, CDR1 is MNHEY, CDR2 SMNVEV (reference sequence). Unmatched junction bases numbered 2, after V lost 4 bases and J lost 2 bases. CDR3 protein: CASSSGTSGAYEQYF. CDR3 bases: TGTGCCAGCAGTTCCGGGACTAGCGGGGCCTACGAGCAGTACTTC.

This clone appeared once. The gene calls are TRBV11-2 and TRBJ2-5; D possibly corresponds to TRBD1 (6 bases). The CDR3 is made up of 15 amino acids. The V end was cut by 4 bases, the J end by 4 bases, with 16 bases between. Germline CDR1 reads SGHAT; CDR2 reads FQNNGV. CDR3 region: CASSYPWGQRETQYF. The DNA for the CDR3 is TGTGCCAGCAGCTATCCTTGGGGGCAGAGAGAGACCCAGTACTTC.